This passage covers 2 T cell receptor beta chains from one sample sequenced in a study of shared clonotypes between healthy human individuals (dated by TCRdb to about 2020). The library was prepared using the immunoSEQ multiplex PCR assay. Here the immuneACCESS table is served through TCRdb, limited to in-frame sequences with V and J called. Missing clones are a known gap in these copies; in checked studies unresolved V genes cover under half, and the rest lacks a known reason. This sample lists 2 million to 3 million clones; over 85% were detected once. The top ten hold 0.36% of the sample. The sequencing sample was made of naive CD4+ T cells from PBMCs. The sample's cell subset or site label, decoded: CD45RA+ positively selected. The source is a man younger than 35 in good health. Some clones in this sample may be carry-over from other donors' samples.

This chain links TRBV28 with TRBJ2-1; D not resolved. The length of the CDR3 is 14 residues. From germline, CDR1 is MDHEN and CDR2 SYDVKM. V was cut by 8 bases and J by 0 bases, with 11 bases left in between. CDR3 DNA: TGTGCCAGCTGGGCGGAAAGCTCCTACAATGAGCAGTTCTTC. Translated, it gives CASWAESSYNEQFF. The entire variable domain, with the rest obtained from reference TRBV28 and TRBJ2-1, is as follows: DVKVTQSSRYLVKRTGEKVFLECVQDMDHENMFWYRQDPGLGLRLIYFSYDVKMKEKGDIPEGYSVSREKKERFSLILESASTNQTSMYLCASWAESSYNEQFFGPGTRLTVL.

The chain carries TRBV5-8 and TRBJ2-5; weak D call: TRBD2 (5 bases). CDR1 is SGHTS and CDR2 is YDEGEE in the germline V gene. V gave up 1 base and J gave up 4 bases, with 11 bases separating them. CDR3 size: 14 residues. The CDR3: CASSLFSGGETQYF. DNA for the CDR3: TGTGCCAGCAGCTTGTTCAGCGGCGGAGAGACCCAGTACTTC.